The rows below give T cell receptor beta chains drawn from one sample of a study of blood T cell repertoires in COVID-19. Assay used: immunoSEQ multiplex PCR; TCRdb lists only in-frame clones, some missing. The data show approximately 310,000 clones, roughly 85% seen once. Sequencing was performed on PBMCs or T cells enriched from blood (not recorded which). The receptor source for this set is a woman in her twenties or thirties who had been exposed to COVID-19. The CDR3 runs from the conserved cysteine through the conserved F or W. The D gene is left open where the match is weak. Clone size, where shown, is once, few, many, or a class for clones that have expanded.

d_gene	v_gene	j_gene	abundance	CDR3nt	CDR3aa
TRBD2	TRBV5-1	TRBJ2-1	.	TGCGCCAGCAGCTTTGTACGCGGGGGGACGAACCCCTCCTACAATGAGCAGTTCTTC	CASSFVRGGTNPSYNEQFF
TRBD1	TRBV27	TRBJ1-4	once	TGTGCCAGAATCGAGGGGGCCTGTAATGAAAAACTGTTTTTT	CARIEGACNEKLFF
.	TRBV5-8	TRBJ2-2	.	TGTGCCAGCAGCTTGTATTCGGGTAACACCGGGGAGCTGTTTTTT	CASSLYSGNTGELFF
TRBD2	TRBV7-9	TRBJ2-1	.	TGTGCCAGCAGCTTAGGGACTAGCGGGGTCTTAACCAATGAGCAGTTCTTC	CASSLGTSGVLTNEQFF
TRBD1	TRBV20-1	TRBJ2-7	.	TGCAGTGCTAGTGAGACAGGGGGAGAGCAGTACTTC	CSASETGGEQYF
.	TRBV2	TRBJ2-3	.	TGTGCCAGCAGTCTCGTGGGGGGGGCCGCAGATACGCAGTATTTT	CASSLVGGAADTQYF
TRBD1	TRBV27	TRBJ1-6	.	TGTGCCAGCAGTTCGGGACAGGGGGCGCATAATTCACCCCTCCACTTT	CASSSGQGAHNSPLHF
TRBD1	TRBV27	TRBJ1-1	.	TGTGCCAGCAGTTTTGGGACAGGGATAAACACTGAAGCTTTCTTT	CASSFGTGINTEAFF
.	TRBV4-1	TRBJ2-3	once	TGCGCCAGCAGCCTCTCAGGCGGGCGGATCCCCACAGATACGCAGTATTTT	CASSLSGGRIPTDTQYF
.	TRBV11-2	TRBJ2-1	.	TGTGCCAGCAGCTTAGATCAACAGGTGTACTACAATGAGCAGTTCTTC	CASSLDQQVYYNEQFF
.	TRBV12-3/TRBV12-4	TRBJ1-4	few	TGTGCCAGCACTTCGGGAACTTATGAAAAACTGTTTTTT	CASTSGTYEKLFF
TRBD1	TRBV5-1	TRBJ1-1	.	TGCGCCAGCAGCTTGGGACAGGGCATCACTGAAGCTTTCTTT	CASSLGQGITEAFF
TRBD1	TRBV15	TRBJ2-7	.	TGTGCCACCAGCAGGGACAGGGGCTACGAGCAGTACTTC	CATSRDRGYEQYF
.	TRBV4-1	TRBJ1-3	.	TGCGCCAGCAGCCGGGGCGCTACCATATATTTT	CASSRGATIYF
.	TRBV6-5	TRBJ1-5	.	TGTGCCAGCAGTTACTCGGAGGACAGCAATCAGCCCCAGCATTTT	CASSYSEDSNQPQHF
.	TRBV4-3	TRBJ2-5	.	TGCGCCAGCAGCCAAGATATCCTCAGGGTGGAGACCCAGTACTTC	CASSQDILRVETQYF
.	TRBV29-1	TRBJ2-2	.	TGCAGCGTTGCGTGGGGGGACACCGGGGAGCTGTTTTTT	CSVAWGDTGELFF
TRBD1	TRBV7-9	TRBJ1-2	.	TGTGCCAGCTCCAGGGACAGGGGGTATGGCTACACCTTC	CASSRDRGYGYTF
.	TRBV11-2	TRBJ2-7	.	TGTGCCAGCAGCTCACAATCCGGGGGTAAATACGAGCAGTACTTC	CASSSQSGGKYEQYF
TRBD1	TRBV28	TRBJ2-2	few	TGTGCCAGCAGGGGGGGACAGGGGAACACCGGGGAGCTGTTTTTT	CASRGGQGNTGELFF
TRBD1	TRBV28	TRBJ2-2	.	TGTGCCAGCAGTTACCCCACAGGGGGCACCGGGGAGCTGTTTTTT	CASSYPTGGTGELFF
.	TRBV25-1	TRBJ1-1	.	TGTGCCAGCAGTGAACTGGGGGCCTGGGACACTGAAGCTTTCTTT	CASSELGAWDTEAFF
TRBD1	TRBV10-3	TRBJ1-4	.	TGTGCCATCAGTGAAGGAGTGTCCGGGGCAGGGGGCAGGGAAAAACTGTTTTTT	CAISEGVSGAGGREKLFF
.	TRBV19	TRBJ1-2	.	TGTGCCAGTAGTATTAAGTTGGGGGCTGGCGGCTACACCTTC	CASSIKLGAGGYTF
.	TRBV19	TRBJ2-2	.	TGTGCCAGTACCCCCGGACTGAGCCCCGGGGAGCTGTTTTTT	CASTPGLSPGELFF
.	TRBV28	TRBJ1-1	.	TGTGCCAGCAGTTTATTTAGCATCAAAGCTTTCTTT	CASSLFSIKAFF
.	TRBV19	TRBJ1-1	.	TGTGCCAGTAACAACGGGGATTACACTGAAGCTTTCTTT	CASNNGDYTEAFF
.	TRBV3-1/TRBV3-2	TRBJ1-4	.	TGTGCCAGCAGCCCCGAGATAGGAGCGCTGCGTGAAAAACTGTTTTTT	CASSPEIGALREKLFF
.	TRBV15	TRBJ1-1	.	TGTGCCACCAGCAGAGATTTTCAGGGGATGAACACTGAAGCTTTCTTT	CATSRDFQGMNTEAFF
TRBD2	TRBV19	TRBJ2-3	few	TGTGCCAGTAGTGAGCGGGACTTTAACACAGATACGCAGTATTTT	CASSERDFNTDTQYF
.	TRBV6-1	TRBJ1-1	few	TGTGCCAGCAGTGAAGGGGCGTCCATGAACACTGAAGCTTTCTTT	CASSEGASMNTEAFF
TRBD2	TRBV5-4	TRBJ2-7	.	TGTGCCAGCAGCGGAGGGGCGGGACTAGCGGGATCCTACGAGCAGTACTTC	CASSGGAGLAGSYEQYF
.	TRBV5-1	TRBJ1-6	.	TGCGCCAGCAGGGACGGGACATGGGGTAATTCACCCCTCCACTTT	CASRDGTWGNSPLHF
TRBD1	TRBV24-1	TRBJ2-5	.	TGTGCCACCAGTGATCTAGACAGGGGCAAGCAAGAGACCCAGTACTTC	CATSDLDRGKQETQYF
TRBD1	TRBV2	TRBJ1-4	.	TGTGCCAGCAGGCGGGACAGGGTGACAACTAATGAAAAACTGTTTTTT	CASRRDRVTTNEKLFF
TRBD2	TRBV7-2	TRBJ2-7	.	TGTGCCAGCAGCTGGGCGGGGGGCGCACGGGACTACGAGCAGTACTTC	CASSWAGGARDYEQYF
.	TRBV11-1	TRBJ2-6	once	TGTGCCAGCAGCTTATCCCCGGGCTCTGGGGCCAACGTCCTGACTTTC	CASSLSPGSGANVLTF
.	TRBV28	TRBJ1-3	.	TGTGCCAGCCAGGACAATGGAAACACCATATATTTT	CASQDNGNTIYF
.	TRBV19	TRBJ1-1	.	TGTGCCAGTATTAAAGACAGGTCCGAAGCTTTCTTT	CASIKDRSEAFF
TRBD1	TRBV6-1	TRBJ1-3	few	TGTGCCAGCAGTGAGGCAGGGGGTAGAAACACCATATATTTT	CASSEAGGRNTIYF
.	TRBV28	TRBJ1-2	.	TGTGCCAGCAGTTTAGGTGCGGGTAACTATGGCTACACCTTC	CASSLGAGNYGYTF
.	TRBV5-1	TRBJ2-7	.	TGCGCCAGCAGCCCCCTGCAGGTTGGCTACGAGCAGTACTTC	CASSPLQVGYEQYF
TRBD1	TRBV5-6	TRBJ1-6	.	TGTGCCAGCAGCTTAGGGGGCCAAACACCCCTCCACTTT	CASSLGGQTPLHF
.	TRBV5-1	TRBJ1-2	.	TGCGCCAGCAGGGGGGACATAACGGGCTACACCTTC	CASRGDITGYTF
.	TRBV5-1	TRBJ2-7	.	TGCGCCAGCAGCAAGAGGGACTACGAGCAGTACTTC	CASSKRDYEQYF
.	TRBV2	TRBJ1-5	.	TGTGCCAGCAGTGAAGCGCGGGCCGGCTCTTACCATTTT	CASSEARAGSYHF
.	TRBV6-6	TRBJ1-2	.	TGTGCCAGCCAAATTGGGTCAGGGGCCCTCTATGGCTACACCTTC	CASQIGSGALYGYTF
TRBD2	TRBV5-1	TRBJ2-3	.	TGCGCCAGCAACCAGGGACTAGCGGGAGATACGCAGTATTTT	CASNQGLAGDTQYF
.	TRBV7-9	TRBJ2-1	.	TGTGCCAGCCACTCCTACAATGAGCAGTTCTTC	CASHSYNEQFF
TRBD2	TRBV19	TRBJ2-2	few	TGTGCCAGTAGTCCGAGCGGGAGTAGTCCCGGGGAGCTGTTTTTT	CASSPSGSSPGELFF
.	TRBV7-3	TRBJ1-2	.	TGTGCCAGCAGCCCCATGTTAGGGGCCGGCTACACCTTC	CASSPMLGAGYTF
TRBD1	TRBV4-2	TRBJ1-3	.	TGTGCCAGCAGCCAAGATTTCCGGATCAGGGGGCGCGGAAACACCATATATTTT	CASSQDFRIRGRGNTIYF
.	TRBV24-1	TRBJ2-7	.	TGTGCCACCAGTGAGACAAAGAGGACAGAAGACTACGAGCAGTACTTC	CATSETKRTEDYEQYF
.	TRBV9	TRBJ1-1	.	TGTGCCAGCAGCGTGAGAGGGAACACTGAAGCTTTCTTT	CASSVRGNTEAFF
.	TRBV30	TRBJ2-3	.	TGTGCCTGGAGTGTAGGTTCAGGGGATACGCAGTATTTT	CAWSVGSGDTQYF
TRBD2	TRBV3-1/TRBV3-2	TRBJ2-3	once	TGTGCCAGCAGCCCGTTAGCGGGCCTTAGCACAGATACGCAGTATTTT	CASSPLAGLSTDTQYF
.	TRBV2	TRBJ1-6	.	TGTGCCAGCACATCAGGGGATCTGAATTCACCCCTCCACTTT	CASTSGDLNSPLHF
TRBD1	TRBV28	TRBJ1-2	.	TGTGCCAGCAGGCCCAGACAGGGTAACTATGGCTACACCTTC	CASRPRQGNYGYTF
TRBD2	TRBV4-3	TRBJ2-1	once	TGCGCCAGCAGCCAAGAGCGGGGGGCGGTCTATGAGCAGTTCTTC	CASSQERGAVYEQFF